Listed here are 10 T cell receptor beta chains from one sample, sequenced in a study of Graves' ophthalmopathy and Graves' hyperthyroidism. Beta-chain TCR CDR3 regions were amplified from RNA transcripts. RT-PCR in the first round used HTBI primers; a second-round multiplex PCR followed. TCRdb itself ran the multiplex PCR reads through MiXCR, one entry per CDR3 protein. Of 650,000 to 900,000 distinct CDR3 sequences listed, about 44% are singletons. Sequenced material: peripheral blood. The source of these receptors is an adult man with Graves' ophthalmopathy.

This clonotype was found a few times. CDR3 residues: CASSYHGGRDEQYF. The CDR3 region has the DNA TGTGCCAGCAGCTACCACGGGGGTAGGGACGAGCAGTACTTC. The rearrangement links TRBV5-4 to TRBJ2-7; possible D gene TRBD2, 6 bases. Trimming took 3 bases from V and 5 from J, leaving 15 bases between them. Per the germline V gene, CDR1 is SGHNT and CDR2 is YYREEE (reference sequence). The CDR3 consists of 14 residues.

This clonotype occurred many times. The CDR3 loop reads CASSFGTDALHF. The DNA for the CDR3 is TGTGCCAGCAGCTTCGGGACAGATGCCCTCCACTTT. V is TRBV5-6 and J is TRBJ1-6, with 7 bases identical to TRBD1. The ends lost 2 bases at V and 14 bases at J; junction bases unmatched: 4. In germline, CDR1 is SGHDT, CDR2 YYEEEE. CDR3 length: 12 amino acids.

This clonotype was recorded a few times. V usage is TRBV12-3 or TRBV12-4 and J usage is TRBJ2-7; 7 nucleotides line up with TRBD1. The CDR3 extends over 13 amino acids. J lost 0 bases, V lost 9 bases, and 5 bases had no gene match. CDR3 DNA sequence: TGTGCCAGTACCGGGACAGACTCCTACGAGCAGTACTTC. Amino acids: CASTGTDSYEQYF.

This clonotype was seen many times. The chain joins TRBV25-1 to TRBJ2-5, with 10 bases fitting TRBD2. V trimming: 5 bases; J trimming: 2 bases; junction bases outside the gene matches: 2. The germline gives CDR1 MGHDK, CDR2 SYGVNS. The CDR3 is 14 residues long. CDR3 DNA sequence: TGTGCCAGCAGTCCTAGCGGGGGACAAGAGACCCAGTACTTC. Residues: CASSPSGGQETQYF.

This clonotype was detected only once. This chain uses TRBV20-1 with TRBJ1-5; no clear D. CDR3 length: 13 residues. Deletions cut 1 base from V and 6 bases from J, with 10 bases between. The germline V gene has CDR1 DFQATT and CDR2 SNEGSKA (reference sequence). CDR3 protein: CSARGLWSQPQHF. The CDR3 bases are TGCAGTGCTAGAGGGCTTTGGAGTCAGCCCCAGCATTTT.

This clonotype came up many times. The germline gene is not matched at one end of the junction; a read error may be the cause. The chain links TRBV9 to TRBJ1-1; D is undetermined. This CDR3 is 10 amino acids long. Germline V gives CDR1 SGDLS, CDR2 YYNGEE. CDR3 sequence: CASSVVDGNF. CDR3 DNA sequence: TGTGCCAGCAGCGTAGTGGACGGAAACTTT.

This clonotype was seen many times. V is TRBV20-1 and J is TRBJ1-6, with D possibly being TRBD1 (5 bases). Germline V gene lookup returns CDR1 DFQATT and CDR2 SNEGSKA (reference sequence). CDR3 length equals 14 residues. V lost 1 base and J 8 bases, leaving 12 bases between the germline ends. The CDR3 sequence: CSARVGRNHSPLHF. The CDR3 DNA reads TGCAGTGCTAGAGTGGGGCGGAACCATTCACCCCTCCACTTT.

The chain joins TRBV7-9 to TRBJ1-3; D is ambiguous. This CDR3 region has 11 residues. CDR1 and CDR2 from the germline V gene are SEHNR and FQNEAQ (reference sequence). Trimming stripped 7 bases from V and 7 bases from J, with 8 bases between. In DNA form, the CDR3 reads TGTGCCAGCATAACGGGGAACACCATATATTTT. Protein product: CASITGNTIYF.

V gene TRBV9 combines with J gene TRBJ2-2; possible D gene TRBD1, 5 bases. Germline V gives CDR1 SGDLS, CDR2 YYNGEE. This CDR3 contains 17 residues. The V and J ends lost 4 bases and 0 bases respectively, with 16 bases between them. Here the CDR3 reads CASSPWQGDANTGELFF. As DNA, the CDR3 is TGTGCCAGCAGCCCATGGCAGGGTGACGCGAACACCGGGGAGCTGTTTTTT.

This chain links TRBV2 with TRBJ2-7; D is uncertain. V was trimmed by 4 bases and J by 3 bases, leaving 13 bases between them. Per germline, CDR1 SNHLY and CDR2 FYNNEI. The CDR3 covers 14 residues. The CDR3 loop is CASSAREHDYEQYF. DNA of the CDR3: TGTGCCAGCAGTGCTAGAGAGCATGACTACGAGCAGTACTTC.